These 27 T cell receptor beta chains originate from one sample sequenced in a study of blood T cells in healthy people across ages. Alongside a J-beta primer mix, a sample-barcoded 5' primer served in a second PCR lasting about 7 to 12 cycles. One entry per CDR3 protein results from TCRdb running MiXCR on the 5' RACE reads. The sample has about 1,400,000 distinct CDR3 sequences, 59% seen once; the top ten hold about 6.7%. Sample: blood. The receptors come from a man between 18 and 35 years old in good health.

This chain uses TRBV7-9 with TRBJ2-6; 7 positions match TRBD1. V was clipped by 2 bases and J by 1 base; unmatched bases: 11. The germline V gene encodes CDR1 SEHNR and CDR2 FQNEAQ (reference sequence). The CDR3 extends over 19 amino acids. The CDR3 here is CASSLTRHGTESGANVLTF. CDR3 DNA sequence: TGTGCCAGCAGCTTAACGCGGCACGGGACAGAGTCTGGGGCCAACGTCCTGACTTTC.

The V and J genes are TRBV27 and TRBJ2-5; 9 nucleotides agree with TRBD1. Germline assignment: CDR1 MNHEY and CDR2 SMNVEV (reference sequence). The CDR3 loop spans 15 amino acids. The ends lost 6 bases at V and 1 base at J; junction bases unmatched: 6. The CDR3 region is CASRPHRGPQETQYF. DNA of the CDR3: TGTGCCAGCAGGCCCCACAGGGGGCCCCAAGAGACCCAGTACTTC.

This chain connects TRBV2 to TRBJ2-7; perhaps TRBD1 as D (6 bases). Trimming stripped 6 bases from V and 3 bases from J, with 9 bases between. The CDR3 is 12 amino acids. Germline V gene sequence: CDR1 SNHLY, CDR2 FYNNEI. CDR3 sequence (DNA): TGTGCCAGCAGAGTACAGGGCTACGAGCAGTACTTC. Protein product: CASRVQGYEQYF.

This chain joins TRBV15 and TRBJ1-1; TRBD1 might be the D (5 bases). The CDR3 is made up of 16 amino acids. Germline V lookup: CDR1 LNHNV, CDR2 YYDKDF (reference sequence). Deletions cut 0 bases from V and 3 bases from J, with 14 bases between. The CDR3 loop is CATSRDRWGGDTEAFF. DNA for the CDR3: TGTGCCACCAGCAGAGATCGATGGGGGGGGGACACTGAAGCTTTCTTT.

This clonotype came up a few times. The chain is built from TRBV7-2 and TRBJ2-3; no firm D call. The ends were cut back, 1 base at V and 1 base at J, with 6 bases in the middle. CDR1 SGHTA and CDR2 FQGNSA come from the germline V gene. The CDR3 spans 14 residues. In DNA form, the CDR3 reads TGTGCCAGCAGCTTAGATTGGGGCACAGATACGCAGTATTTT. It translates to CASSLDWGTDTQYF.

The chain employs TRBV20-1 and TRBJ2-7; D is perhaps TRBD1 (6 bases). Germline-derived CDR1 and CDR2 are DFQATT and SNEGSKA (reference sequence). CDR3 size: 12 residues. V lost 3 bases, J lost 10 bases, and 16 bases lay in between. The CDR3 here is CSASAGALIQYF. CDR3 in DNA: TGCAGTGCTAGCGCAGGGGCCTTGATTCAGTACTTC.

The rearrangement links TRBV29-1 to TRBJ2-1, with D tentatively TRBD1 (6 bases). The CDR3 has 13 residues. Looked up from germline, CDR1 is SQVTM and CDR2 is ANQGSEA. Trimming pared 6 bases from V and 2 bases from J, leaving 11 bases between. Here the CDR3 reads CSVDRDTYNEQFF. CDR3 bases: TGCAGCGTCGACCGGGACACCTACAATGAGCAGTTCTTC.

V usage is TRBV27 and J usage is TRBJ1-2; a possible D gene is TRBD1 (5 bases). Germline V gene lookup returns CDR1 MNHEY and CDR2 SMNVEV (reference sequence). Trimming stripped 7 bases from V and 5 bases from J, with 8 bases between. This CDR3 is 11 amino acids long. The CDR3: CASMGLYGYTF. CDR3 nucleotides: TGTGCCAGCATGGGGCTATATGGCTACACCTTC.

The chain has TRBV15 and TRBJ1-2; 9 nucleotides line up with TRBD1. Losses at the gene ends were 3 bases for V and 10 bases for J; bases not matched to a gene: 6. This CDR3 is built from 13 residues. Germline CDR1 LNHNV, CDR2 YYDKDF (reference sequence). CDR3: CATSRGRTGDYTF. The CDR3 DNA is TGTGCCACCAGCAGGGGGAGGACAGGGGACTACACCTTC.

This chain links TRBV4-1 with TRBJ1-2; TRBD1 might be the D (6 bases). The CDR3 consists of 14 residues. The germline V gene has CDR1 MGHRA and CDR2 YSYEKL. With 4 bases removed from V and 6 bases from J, the gap between germline ends came to 15 bases. CDR3 DNA sequence: TGCGCCAGCAGCCTTAGATCTACAGGGAATGGCTACACCTTC. Translation: CASSLRSTGNGYTF.

The V gene is TRBV5-1, the J gene TRBJ2-3; D not certain. V was shortened by 0 bases and J by 0 bases, with 5 bases between the two germline ends. The CDR3 covers 14 residues. The V gene's germline CDR1 is SGHRS and CDR2 YFSETQ. As DNA, the CDR3 is TGCGCCAGCAGCTTGGAACACAGCACAGATACGCAGTATTTT. Translating it yields CASSLEHSTDTQYF. Drawing the rest from reference TRBV5-1 and TRBJ2-3, the complete variable domain is KAGVTQTPRYLIKTRGQQVTLSCSPISGHRSVSWYQQTPGQGLQFLFEYFSETQRNKGNFPGRFSGRQFSNSRSEMNVSTLELGDSALYLCASSLEHSTDTQYFGPGTRLTVL.

The V call is TRBV12-3 or TRBV12-4, the J call TRBJ1-1, with D possibly TRBD1 on 6 matching bases. V lost 7 bases and J 3 bases, leaving 15 bases between the germline ends. The CDR3 is 14 amino acids. The DNA of the CDR3 is TGTGCCAGCACTTACAGGGTTGTGGACACTGAAGCTTTCTTT. This translates into CASTYRVVDTEAFF.

The V gene is TRBV10-3, the J gene TRBJ2-6; 7 nucleotides line up with TRBD1. The germline V gene encodes CDR1 ENHRY and CDR2 SYGVKD. With 9 bases clipped from V and 11 bases from J, the junction kept 10 bases outside the gene matches. The CDR3 is 13 amino acids. CDR3: CAIRTGLMDVLTF. As DNA, the CDR3 is TGTGCCATTAGGACAGGACTTATGGACGTCCTGACTTTC.

The chain combines TRBV20-1 with TRBJ2-5; D is possibly TRBD1 (5 bases). The DNA end is more similar to TRBJ2-7, so the J call may be wrong. The CDR3 is 12 residues long. Germline V gene lookup returns CDR1 DFQATT and CDR2 SNEGSKA (reference sequence). The CDR3 spells CSANGAAGEQYF. CDR3 bases: TGCAGTGCCAATGGGGCAGCCGGCGAGCAGTACTTC.

This clonotype was recorded a few times. The J gene is TRBJ2-5, the V gene TRBV20-1; 7 bases match TRBD2. TRBJ2-7 matches the DNA end more closely, so the J call is doubtful. The CDR3 is made up of 14 amino acids. Germline V gives CDR1 DFQATT, CDR2 SNEGSKA (reference sequence). CDR3 loop: CSALLLAGVSEQYF. In nucleotides, the CDR3 is TGCAGTGCCCTGCTCTTGGCGGGAGTCTCCGAGCAGTACTTC.

This rearrangement joins TRBV28 to TRBJ2-7; 10 nucleotides agree with TRBD2. Germline CDR1 and CDR2: MDHEN and SYDVKM. This CDR3 is 15 amino acids long. Trimming at V came to 4 bases and at J to 3 bases, leaving 6 bases not matched to a gene. CDR3 residues: CASSSSGGAVYEQYF. The CDR3 nucleotides read TGTGCCAGCAGTTCAAGCGGGGGGGCGGTCTACGAGCAGTACTTC.

This clonotype was detected a few times. The chain has TRBV2 and TRBJ2-1; D perhaps matches TRBD1 (5 bases). CDR1 is SNHLY, CDR2 FYNNEI, per germline. This CDR3 has 15 amino acids. V shed 4 bases and J shed 0 bases, with 10 bases lying between them. CDR3 in amino acids: CASSVQGGSYNEQFF. CDR3 DNA: TGTGCCAGCAGTGTCCAGGGTGGCTCCTACAATGAGCAGTTCTTC.

This clonotype has more than one count but fewer than ten. This chain uses TRBV6-4 with TRBJ1-5; TRBD1 matches at 7 bases. Losses at the gene ends were 5 bases for V and 5 bases for J; bases not matched to a gene: 9. The CDR3 totals 15 residues. Germline CDR1 is MRHNA and CDR2 is SNTAGT. The CDR3 is CASSTTGVEDQPQHF. For the CDR3, the DNA is TGTGCCAGCAGTACCACAGGGGTGGAGGATCAGCCCCAGCATTTT.

V gene TRBV7-9 combines with J gene TRBJ1-5, with D perhaps TRBD1 (5 bases). The CDR3 has 12 amino acids. Trimming pared 3 bases from V and 9 bases from J, leaving 9 bases between. The germline V gene has CDR1 SEHNR and CDR2 FQNEAQ (reference sequence). CDR3 protein: CASSLQGPPQHF. In DNA, the CDR3 is TGTGCCAGCAGCTTGCAGGGCCCGCCCCAGCATTTT.

This clonotype occurred a few times. CDR3 nucleotides: TGTGCCAGCTTATCCCCTTCCTACGAGCAGTACTTC. This gives the protein CASLSPSYEQYF. The chain joins TRBV7-2 to TRBJ2-7, with D hard to call. Deletions cut 8 bases from V and 1 base from J, with 9 bases between. Germline CDR1 SGHTA, CDR2 FQGNSA. The CDR3 spans 12 residues.

V is TRBV5-4 and J is TRBJ2-5; D ambiguous. The CDR3 length is 11 residues. Germline values: CDR1 SGHNT, CDR2 YYREEE (reference sequence). V was cut by 8 bases and J by 4 bases, with 9 bases left in between. The CDR3 sequence: CASRFLETQYF. CDR3 DNA: TGTGCCAGTAGGTTCCTAGAGACCCAGTACTTC.

This clonotype was detected a few times. CDR3 loop: CASSLMGTQETQYF. CDR3 in DNA: TGCGCCAGCAGCTTGATGGGGACTCAAGAGACCCAGTACTTC. The chain recombines TRBV5-1 with TRBJ2-5; possibly TRBD2 for D (6 bases). Trimming removed 1 base at V and 2 bases at J, with 9 bases between. The CDR3 sequence is 14 residues long. The germline CDR1 and CDR2 sequences are SGHRS and YFSETQ.

The chain joins TRBV4-1 to TRBJ2-1; 14 positions agree with TRBD2. The CDR3 runs 17 residues. V lost 3 bases and J lost 8; bases outside the gene matches: 9. Germline CDR1 is MGHRA and CDR2 is YSYEKL. CDR3 nucleotides: TGCGCCAGCAGCCAGGTGGGAGGACTAGCGGGAGGAGATGAGCAGTTCTTC. The encoded protein is CASSQVGGLAGGDEQFF.

The V gene is TRBV20-1, the J gene TRBJ2-3; D perhaps matches TRBD2 (5 bases). The germline gives CDR1 DFQATT, CDR2 SNEGSKA (reference sequence). The CDR3 has 14 amino acids. Between the trimmed V and J ends, which lost 6 bases and 6 bases, there was a span of 19 bases. CDR3: CSASSGLLRDTQYF. The CDR3 DNA is TGCAGTGCCAGTAGTGGACTCCTGCGGGATACGCAGTATTTT.

The table lists this clonotype with a few counts. The CDR3 coding sequence is TGTGCCAGCAGCTTAGGGGGCAGGGGTATGGGTGAGCAGTTCTTC. Its protein product is CASSLGGRGMGEQFF. This chain joins TRBV11-2 and TRBJ2-1; possibly TRBD1 for D (6 bases). The CDR3 has 15 amino acids. The V end lost 1 base, the J end lost 9 bases, and 16 bases lay between the germline ends. Germline V gives CDR1 SGHAT, CDR2 FQNNGV. Full variable domain (remainder filled in from reference TRBV11-2 and TRBJ2-1): EAGVAQSPRYKIIEKRQSVAFWCNPISGHATLYWYQQILGQGPKLLIQFQNNGVVDDSQLPKDRFSAERLKGVDSTLKIQPAKLEDSAVYLCASSLGGRGMGEQFFGPGTRLTVL.

The V and J genes are TRBV4-1 and TRBJ2-7; D is possibly TRBD1 or TRBD2 (5 bases each). CDR3 length: 16 residues. From germline, CDR1 is MGHRA and CDR2 YSYEKL. V lost 3 bases and J 7 bases, leaving 22 bases between the germline ends. DNA of the CDR3: TGCGCCAGCAGCCAGGAACCGGGACGTACTTCGGTTGAGCAGTACTTC. Its translation: CASSQEPGRTSVEQYF.

This clonotype was seen only once. V usage is TRBV27 and J usage is TRBJ2-1, with D tentatively TRBD2 (5 bases). This CDR3 region has 14 residues. Germline V gene data show CDR1 as MNHEY and CDR2 as SMNVEV (reference sequence). With 7 bases removed from V and 8 bases from J, the gap between germline ends came to 18 bases. The CDR3 region has the DNA TGTGCCAGCAAAGAGTCCCTAGCAAGCGATGAGCAGTTCTTC. It encodes CASKESLASDEQFF.